The entry below gives a single T cell receptor beta chain sequence along with its context. This sample was included in a study of blood T cells in healthy people across ages. Study-wide background: Capturing about one barcoded beta molecule per two T cells was achieved by template switching.

The CDR3 loop spans 15 amino acids. The ends lost 0 bases at V and 8 bases at J; junction bases unmatched: 8. In germline, CDR1 is DFQATT, CDR2 SNEGSKA (reference sequence). With a J-beta primer mix and a sample-barcoded 5' primer, a second PCR ran about 7 to 11 cycles. MiXCR, run by TCRdb on the 5' RACE reads, gives a single entry per CDR3 protein. Here the sample spans approximately 850,000 distinct CDR3 sequences, roughly 50% being singletons. This chain links TRBV20-1 with TRBJ2-1; 9 positions match TRBD1. This receptor was identified in a man aged 25 to 40 in good health. Sequences were obtained from blood. For the CDR3, the DNA is TGCAGTGCTAGAGATGAAGACAGGGGGTACGATGAGCAGTTCTTC. It is translated as CSARDEDRGYDEQFF.